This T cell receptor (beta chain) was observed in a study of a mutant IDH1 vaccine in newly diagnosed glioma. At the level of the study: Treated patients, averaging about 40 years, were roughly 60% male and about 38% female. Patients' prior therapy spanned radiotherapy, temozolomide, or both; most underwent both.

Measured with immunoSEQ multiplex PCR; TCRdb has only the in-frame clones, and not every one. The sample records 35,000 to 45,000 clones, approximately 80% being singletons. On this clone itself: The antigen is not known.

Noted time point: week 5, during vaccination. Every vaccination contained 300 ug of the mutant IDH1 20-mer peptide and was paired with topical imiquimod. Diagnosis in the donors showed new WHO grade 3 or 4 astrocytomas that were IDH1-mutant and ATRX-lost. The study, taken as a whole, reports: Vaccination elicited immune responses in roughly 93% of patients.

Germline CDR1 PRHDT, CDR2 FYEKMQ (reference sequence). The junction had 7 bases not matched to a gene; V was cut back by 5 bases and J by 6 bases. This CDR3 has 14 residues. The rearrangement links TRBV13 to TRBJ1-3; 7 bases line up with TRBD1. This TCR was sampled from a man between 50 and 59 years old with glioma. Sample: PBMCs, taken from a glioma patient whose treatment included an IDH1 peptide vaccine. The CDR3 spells CASSVGTEENTIYF. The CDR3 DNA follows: TGTGCCAGCAGCGTCGGGACAGAAGAAAACACCATATATTTT.